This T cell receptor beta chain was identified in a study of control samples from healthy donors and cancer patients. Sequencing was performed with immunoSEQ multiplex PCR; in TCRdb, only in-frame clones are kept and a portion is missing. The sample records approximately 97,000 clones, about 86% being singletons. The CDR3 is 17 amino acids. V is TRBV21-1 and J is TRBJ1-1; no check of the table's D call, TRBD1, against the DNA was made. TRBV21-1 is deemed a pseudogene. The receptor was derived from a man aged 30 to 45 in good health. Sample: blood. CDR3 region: CASSKGSRGSMNTEAFF. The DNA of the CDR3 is TGTGCCAGCAGCAAAGGAAGCAGGGGATCCATGAACACTGAAGCTTTCTTT.